This T cell receptor beta chain came from a study of T-cell memory formation after mild COVID-19. Using its own MiXCR run on the 5' RACE reads, TCRdb lists one record per CDR3 protein. The sample shows hundreds of thousands of distinct CDR3 sequences, 25% to 30% of them seen only once. Concerning this clonotype itself: Antigen: not known.

General study points: Pre-infection memory harbored some responding clones, suggesting cross-reactive memory joined. SARS-CoV-2 specificity was not confirmed for second-wave clones peaking on day 37. Clones which contracted sat mainly in CM and EM if CD4+, and in EMRA if CD8+.

This CDR3 has 15 residues. The V gene lost 4 bases and the J gene lost 1 base, with 14 bases spanning the gap. CDR1 SGHRS and CDR2 YFSETQ come from the germline V gene. V is TRBV5-1 and J is TRBJ1-1; D may be TRBD1 (6 bases). The TCR was taken from an adult woman who had mild COVID-19 (a few samples of this study predate the infection). Cell type and time point are not known. Sequencing was performed on PBMCs or a T cell subset sorted from them (not recorded which). CDR3 in amino acids: CASSLTGRGNTEAFF. CDR3 DNA: TGCGCCAGCAGCCTGACAGGAAGGGGGAACACTGAAGCTTTCTTT. The full variable domain, with the rest looked up from reference TRBV5-1 and TRBJ1-1, is KAGVTQTPRYLIKTRGQQVTLSCSPISGHRSVSWYQQTPGQGLQFLFEYFSETQRNKGNFPGRFSGRQFSNSRSEMNVSTLELGDSALYLCASSLTGRGNTEAFFGQGTRLTVV.